Listed below are T cell receptor beta chains from one sample, sequenced in a study of cytomegalovirus exposure and HLA in healthy donors. Data came from immunoSEQ multiplex PCR; TCRdb stores just in-frame clones and leaves some out. The profile shows around 180,000 clones, about 83% of them singletons. What was sequenced was PBMCs. The receptors stem from a girl between 5 and 17 years old in good health and CMV-seropositive. The CDR3 runs from the conserved cysteine through the conserved F or W. The D gene is left open where the match is weak. Not every row has a clone size; where given, it reads once, few, many or a size class.

d_call j_call v_call clone_size cdr3_nt cdr3_aa
TRBD2 TRBJ2-2 TRBV13 - TGTGCCAGCAGCCCTCTAGCGGGGAACACCGGGGAGCTGTTTTTT CASSPLAGNTGELFF
- TRBJ1-1 TRBV27 few TGTGCCAGCAGTCTTTGGGGGGGGAACACTGAAGCTTTCTTT CASSLWGGNTEAFF
- TRBJ1-2 TRBV5-3 - TGTGCCAGAAGCTTGAAGGGAGAGGGGGGGGCTTGCGGCTACACCTTC CARSLKGEGGACGYTF
TRBD1 TRBJ2-4 TRBV4-2 - TGTGCCAGCAGCTCCGGGACAGGGGAAAACATTCAGTACTTC CASSSGTGENIQYF
TRBD2 TRBJ2-5 TRBV11-3 few TGTGCCAGCAGCTTAGGGCTAGCGGGGCCCGGGGAGACCCAGTACTTC CASSLGLAGPGETQYF
TRBD2 TRBJ2-2 TRBV2 - TGTGCCAGCAGCGGAAGCGGGGGGAGCACCGGGGAGCTGTTTTTT CASSGSGGSTGELFF
- TRBJ1-1 TRBV5-1 - TGCGCCAGCAGCTCCCAGGGGTTGGGTGCTTTCTTT CASSSQGLGAFF
TRBD1 TRBJ1-2 TRBV5-6 once TGTGCCAGCAGCCTACCACAGGGGAGAGAAGGCTACACCTTC CASSLPQGREGYTF
- TRBJ2-7 TRBV28 - TGTGCCAGCAGCTCGGGGGTGGACAAGCCCTACGAGCAGTACTTC CASSSGVDKPYEQYF
TRBD1 TRBJ2-7 TRBV19 once TGTGCCAGTAGTCCTCAGGACAGGGGGCATTTCGAGCAGTACTTC CASSPQDRGHFEQYF
- TRBJ1-2 TRBV1 - TGCACTAGCCTGACAGGGGGCAGGGGTGGCTACACCTTC CTSLTGGRGGYTF
- TRBJ1-1 TRBV10-3 - TGTGCCATCAGGGGAGTACTGAACACTGAAGCTTTCTTT CAIRGVLNTEAFF
- TRBJ1-1 TRBV30 - TGTGCCTGGAAATCTCCGGACACTGAAGCTTTCTTT CAWKSPDTEAFF
- TRBJ2-1 TRBV7-3 once TGTGCCAGCAGGTCCCGTGGGGGCGATGAGCAGTTCTTC CASRSRGGDEQFF
- TRBJ1-3 TRBV5-4 - TGTGCCAGCAGCAACCCCTCGGGTGCTGGAAACACCATATATTTT CASSNPSGAGNTIYF
- TRBJ1-2 TRBV14 - TGTGCCAGCAGCCAAGACCTTTTTGGGCAAGGCTACACCTTC CASSQDLFGQGYTF
TRBD1 TRBJ2-7 TRBV28 once TGTGCCAGCAGGGTTAGACAGGGGAGAAAATCCTACGAGCAGTACTTC CASRVRQGRKSYEQYF
TRBD2 TRBJ2-1 TRBV25-1 - TGTGCCAGCAGTGGCGGGGGGGCGGCGAATGAGCAGTTCTTC CASSGGGAANEQFF
- TRBJ2-7 TRBV19 - TGTGCCAGTAGTTTAACAGGGGGGGCCTACGAGCAGTACTTC CASSLTGGAYEQYF
TRBD1 TRBJ2-7 TRBV30 few TGTGCCTGGAGTCCCCAGGGGGCGGGGTACGAGCAGTACTTC CAWSPQGAGYEQYF
TRBD1 TRBJ1-2 TRBV19 - TGTGCCAGTAGTCCCCGACAGGGGGCTAACTATGGCTACACCTTC CASSPRQGANYGYTF
- TRBJ1-1 TRBV5-1 - TGCGCCAGCAGCTTCGACAGGCCGGGCACTGAAGCTTTCTTT CASSFDRPGTEAFF
- TRBJ2-7 TRBV6-5 - TGTGCCAGCAGTTATCGTCTCCAGGCCTCCTACGAGCAGTACTTC CASSYRLQASYEQYF
- TRBJ2-3 TRBV10-1 - TGCGCCAGCAGGGGCACGAGCACAGATACGCAGTATTTT CASRGTSTDTQYF
- TRBJ2-3 TRBV11-3 - TGTGCCAGCAGCTCCCTAGGAAACACAGATACGCAGTATTTT CASSSLGNTDTQYF
- TRBJ2-1 TRBV2 - TGTGCCAGCAGTGACCTCCGACAGGCAGACTACAATGAGCAGTTCTTC CASSDLRQADYNEQFF
- TRBJ2-1 TRBV6-5 - TGTGCCAGCAGTTCTTTAGATGAGCAGTTCTTC CASSSLDEQFF
- TRBJ2-3 TRBV5-1 - TGCGCCAGCAGCTTGGGCAGGGCCTCAGATACGCAGTATTTT CASSLGRASDTQYF
TRBD2 TRBJ2-7 TRBV15 few TGTGCCACCAGCAGAGGGGACTTAACCGGGACTAGCGGATTTTACGAGCAGTACTTC CATSRGDLTGTSGFYEQYF
- TRBJ1-1 TRBV2 - TGTGCCAGCAGGGGGGGGGTCGGACATCCGGGAGGGAGAAACACTGAAGCTTTCTTT CASRGGVGHPGGRNTEAFF
TRBD1 TRBJ1-1 TRBV19 - TGTGCCAGTAGTATGGACAGGGCTCAGAACACTGAAGCTTTCTTT CASSMDRAQNTEAFF
TRBD1 TRBJ2-1 TRBV19 - TGTGCCAGTACCGGCAGGGGGCGGGGAGGCGGGGTCTACAATGAGCAGTTCTTC CASTGRGRGGGVYNEQFF
- TRBJ2-1 TRBV7-9 - TGTGCCAGCAGCTTACAGGGCTTGAATGAGCAGTTCTTC CASSLQGLNEQFF
- TRBJ1-2 TRBV7-9 - TGTGCCAGCAGCTCCCCGGGGAACTATGGCTACACCTTC CASSSPGNYGYTF
- TRBJ2-4 TRBV19 - TGTGCCAGTAGTGCCTCAGGGGTTGAAAACATTCAGTACTTC CASSASGVENIQYF
- TRBJ2-7 TRBV2 few TGTGCCAGCAGTGAAAATACAGGGAGAGGACCTTACGAGCAGTACTTC CASSENTGRGPYEQYF
- TRBJ1-1 TRBV6-1 - TGTGCCAGCAACCGGGTCCGTGGCACTGAAGCTTTCTTT CASNRVRGTEAFF
TRBD1 TRBJ1-2 TRBV6-5 - TGTGCCAGCAGTTTAAATGACAGGGGGCTCGGCTACACCTTC CASSLNDRGLGYTF
- TRBJ1-1 TRBV5-1 - TGCGCCAGCAGCCCACAGGGACCGGGCACTGAAGCTTTCTTT CASSPQGPGTEAFF